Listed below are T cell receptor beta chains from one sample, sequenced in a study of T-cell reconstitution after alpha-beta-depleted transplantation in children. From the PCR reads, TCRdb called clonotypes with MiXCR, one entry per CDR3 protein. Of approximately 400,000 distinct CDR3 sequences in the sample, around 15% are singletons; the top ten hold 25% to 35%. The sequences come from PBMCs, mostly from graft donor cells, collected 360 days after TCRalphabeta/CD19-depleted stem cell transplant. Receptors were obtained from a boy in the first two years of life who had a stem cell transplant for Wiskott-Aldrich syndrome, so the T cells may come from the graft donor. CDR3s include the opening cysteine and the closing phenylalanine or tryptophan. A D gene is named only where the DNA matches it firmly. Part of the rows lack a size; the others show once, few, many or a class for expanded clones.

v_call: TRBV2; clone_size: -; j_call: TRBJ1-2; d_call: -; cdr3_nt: TGTGCCAGCAGTGAAGGGAAAGAGTTTGGCTACACCTTC; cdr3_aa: CASSEGKEFGYTF
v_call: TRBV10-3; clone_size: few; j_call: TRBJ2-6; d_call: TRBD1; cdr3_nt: TGTGCCTCGGCCGGGACAGGGTCCGGGGCCAACGTCCTGACTTTC; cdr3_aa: CASAGTGSGANVLTF
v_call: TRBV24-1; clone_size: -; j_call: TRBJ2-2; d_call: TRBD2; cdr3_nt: TGTGCCACCAGTGCCTTGGGGGGGGTGAGGACCGGGGAGCTGTTTTTT; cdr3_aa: CATSALGGVRTGELFF
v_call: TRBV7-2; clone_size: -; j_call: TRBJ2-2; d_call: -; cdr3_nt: TGTGCCAGCAGCTTTTTGCGCGGGGAGCTGTTTTTT; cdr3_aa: CASSFLRGELFF
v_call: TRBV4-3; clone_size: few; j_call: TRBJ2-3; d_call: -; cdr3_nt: TGCGCCAGCAGCCAGGGACCTATAGTGGGTAGCACAGATACGCAGTATTTT; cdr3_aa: CASSQGPIVGSTDTQYF
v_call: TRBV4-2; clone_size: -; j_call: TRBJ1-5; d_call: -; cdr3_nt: TGTGCCAGCAGCCAAGCCCTGGCTGGGAGCAATCAGCCCCAGCATTTT; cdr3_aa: CASSQALAGSNQPQHF
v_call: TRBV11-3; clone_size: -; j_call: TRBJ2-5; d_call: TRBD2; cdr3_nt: TGTGCCAGCAGCCCCGGACTAGCGGGAGAGCCCCAGTACTTC; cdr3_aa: CASSPGLAGEPQYF
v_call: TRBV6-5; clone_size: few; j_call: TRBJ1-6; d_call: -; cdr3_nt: TGTGCCAGCAGCTCCCTTCTTAATTCACCCCTCCACTTT; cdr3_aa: CASSSLLNSPLHF
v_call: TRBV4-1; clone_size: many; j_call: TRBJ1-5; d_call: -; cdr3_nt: TGCGCCAGCAGCCTAAGTGTACAATCGCGGACGATGAGTCAGCCCCAGCATTTT; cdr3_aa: CASSLSVQSRTMSQPQHF
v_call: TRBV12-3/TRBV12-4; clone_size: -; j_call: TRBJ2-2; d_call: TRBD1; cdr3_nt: TGTGCCAGCACCCCGGACAGGGGGCGGACCGGGGAGCTGTTTTTT; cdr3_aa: CASTPDRGRTGELFF
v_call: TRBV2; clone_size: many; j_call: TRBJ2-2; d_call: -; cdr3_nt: TGTGCCAGCAGCCTGGTAGGGGCTAGCGGGGAGCTGTTTTTT; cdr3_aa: CASSLVGASGELFF
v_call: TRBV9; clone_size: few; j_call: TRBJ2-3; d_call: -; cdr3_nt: TGTGCCAGCAGTACAGCCGCCGGGGCAGATACGCAGTATTTT; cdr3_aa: CASSTAAGADTQYF
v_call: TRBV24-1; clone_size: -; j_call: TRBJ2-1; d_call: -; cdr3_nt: TGTGCCACCACTTCCGGTTTGGGGCATGAGCAGTTCTTC; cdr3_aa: CATTSGLGHEQFF
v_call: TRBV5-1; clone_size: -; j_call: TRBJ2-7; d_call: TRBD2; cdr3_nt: TGCGCCAGCAGCTTGGTTGACCCGGGAGGATACGAGCAGTACTTC; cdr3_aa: CASSLVDPGGYEQYF
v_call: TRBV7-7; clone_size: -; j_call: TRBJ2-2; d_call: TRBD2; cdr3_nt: TGTGCCAGCAGCTCCGGACTAGCTTGGAACACCGGGGAGCTGTTTTTT; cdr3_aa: CASSSGLAWNTGELFF
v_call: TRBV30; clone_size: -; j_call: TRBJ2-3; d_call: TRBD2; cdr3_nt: TGTGCCTGGAGTGTTGGTAGCGGGGCAGATACGCAGTATTTT; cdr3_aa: CAWSVGSGADTQYF
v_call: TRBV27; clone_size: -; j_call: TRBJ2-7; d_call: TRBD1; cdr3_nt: TGTGCCAGCAGTTTTTACGGACAGGGATCCTACGAGCAGTACTTC; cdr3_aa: CASSFYGQGSYEQYF
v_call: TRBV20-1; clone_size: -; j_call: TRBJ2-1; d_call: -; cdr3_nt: TGCAGTGCGATCTTTATGGTCCCCGGGGGGCCGTCGGATGAGCAGTTCTTC; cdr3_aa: CSAIFMVPGGPSDEQFF
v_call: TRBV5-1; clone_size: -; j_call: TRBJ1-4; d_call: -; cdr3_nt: TGCGCCAGTCACACCGGGAGTATGAGAGAAAAACTGTTTTTT; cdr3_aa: CASHTGSMREKLFF
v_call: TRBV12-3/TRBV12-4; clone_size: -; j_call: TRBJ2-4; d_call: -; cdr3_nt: TGTGCCAGCAGTTTTGGCCAAACCGGCAACATTCAGTACTTC; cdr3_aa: CASSFGQTGNIQYF
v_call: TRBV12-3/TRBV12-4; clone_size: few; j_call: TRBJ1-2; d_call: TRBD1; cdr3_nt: TGTGCCAGCTGGACAGGCAACTATGGCTACACCTTC; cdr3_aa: CASWTGNYGYTF
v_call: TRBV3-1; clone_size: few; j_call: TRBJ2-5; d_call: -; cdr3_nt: TGTGCCAGCAGCCAAAATCACCTCGGGACCCAGTACTTC; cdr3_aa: CASSQNHLGTQYF
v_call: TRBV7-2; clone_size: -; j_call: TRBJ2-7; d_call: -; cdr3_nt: TGTGCCAGCAACAGGCACCCCCTCTACGAGCAGTACTTC; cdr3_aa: CASNRHPLYEQYF
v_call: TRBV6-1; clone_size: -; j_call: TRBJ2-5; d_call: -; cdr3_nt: TGTGCCAGCAGTACAACTTGGGGACCGAAAGAGACCCAGTACTTC; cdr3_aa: CASSTTWGPKETQYF
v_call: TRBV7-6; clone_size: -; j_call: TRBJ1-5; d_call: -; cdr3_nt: TGTGCCAGCAGCTTAGGGGAGAATCAGCCCCAGCATTTT; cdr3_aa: CASSLGENQPQHF
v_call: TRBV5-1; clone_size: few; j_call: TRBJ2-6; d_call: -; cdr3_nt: TGCGCCAGCAGGTCACTCTCCCACTCTGGGGCCAACGTCCTGACTTTC; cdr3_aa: CASRSLSHSGANVLTF